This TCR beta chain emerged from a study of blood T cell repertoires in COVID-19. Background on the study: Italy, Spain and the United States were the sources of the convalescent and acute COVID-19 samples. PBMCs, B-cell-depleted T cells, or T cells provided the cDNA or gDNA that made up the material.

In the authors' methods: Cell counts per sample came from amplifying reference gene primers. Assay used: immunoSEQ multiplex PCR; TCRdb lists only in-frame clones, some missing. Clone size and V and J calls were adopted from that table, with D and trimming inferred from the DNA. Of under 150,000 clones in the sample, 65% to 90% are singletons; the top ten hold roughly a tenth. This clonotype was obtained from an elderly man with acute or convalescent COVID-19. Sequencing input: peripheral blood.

CDR3 DNA: TGTGCCAGCTCACTCTACGACAGACAGGGGAGCTCCTATAATTCACCCCTCCACTTT. Translated, it gives CASSLYDRQGSSYNSPLHF. The genes are TRBV18 and TRBJ1-6; 8 bases fit TRBD1. The germline CDR1 and CDR2 sequences are KGHSH and LQKENI. The CDR3 is 19 residues long. V trimming: 4 bases; J trimming: 0 bases; junction bases outside the gene matches: 11. The variable domain in full, completed from reference TRBV18 and TRBJ1-6, reads NAGVMQNPRHLVRRRGQEARLRCSPMKGHSHVYWYRQLPEEGLKFMVYLQKENIIDESGMPKERFSAEFPKEGPSILRIQQVVRGDSAAYFCASSLYDRQGSSYNSPLHFGNGTRLTVT.